These 30 T cell receptor beta chains came from one sample sequenced in a study of CD8+ T cells in alopecia areata (dated by TCRdb to the late 2010s). Libraries came from the immunoSEQ multiplex PCR assay. To provide template for TCR sequencing, every sample had RNA extracted and reverse transcribed into cDNA. TCRdb's version of the immuneACCESS table is confined to in-frame rearrangements and falls short of the full clone set. An unresolved V gene accounts for under half of the shortfall where checked; the remainder is of unknown origin. Within this sample are about 180,000 clones, with 58% of them counted one time only. The ten largest clones represent about a sixth of the sample. The treatment or condition label on this specimen signifies: oral pan-JAK inhibitor, 5-10 mg twice daily. The specimen comprised CD4+ T cells sorted from blood, sampled at roughly week 55, from a patient treated with tofacitinib. The receptors come from a human donor with alopecia areata.

This clone was counted once. The CDR3 DNA sequence: TGTGCCTGGAGTGCCGGGGCTCGAAAAGGTACGCAGTATTTT. This gives the protein CAWSAGARKGTQYF. The genes are TRBV30 and TRBJ2-3, with D possibly called TRBD1 or TRBD2 (5 bases each). Per germline, CDR1 GTSNPN and CDR2 SVGIG (reference sequence). V dropped 1 base and J dropped 8 bases, with 16 bases sitting between them. The CDR3 spans 14 residues.

This rearrangement joins TRBV30 to TRBJ2-1; 10 nucleotides agree with TRBD2. Looked up from germline, CDR1 is GTSNPN and CDR2 is SVGIG (reference sequence). Germline trimming cut 0 bases from V and 6 bases from J; bases unmatched to any gene: 5. CDR3 length: 15 amino acids. The CDR3 bases are TGTGCCTGGAGTGTACGAGCGGGGGGGCCCAATGAGCAGTTCTTC. Its translation is CAWSVRAGGPNEQFF.

This clone has just a few counts. The rearrangement joins TRBV29-1 to TRBJ2-5; D is uncertain. V was shortened by 8 bases and J by 5 bases, with 12 bases between the two germline ends. This CDR3 has 11 amino acids. Germline lookup yields CDR1 SQVTM and CDR2 ANQGSEA. CDR3 in DNA: TGCAGCCTGCTGTACAGTGAGACCCAGTACTTC. Amino acids: CSLLYSETQYF.

The genes are TRBV5-1 and TRBJ1-6; D gene ambiguous. This CDR3 spans 17 amino acids. Trimming removed 2 bases at V and 8 bases at J, with 20 bases between. In germline, CDR1 is SGHRS, CDR2 YFSETQ. The chain's CDR3 is CASSFNPPPGVDSPLHF. The CDR3, as DNA: TGCGCCAGCAGCTTCAACCCCCCCCCGGGTGTGGATTCACCCCTCCACTTT. Variable domain in full (rest from reference TRBV5-1 and TRBJ1-6): KAGVTQTPRYLIKTRGQQVTLSCSPISGHRSVSWYQQTPGQGLQFLFEYFSETQRNKGNFPGRFSGRQFSNSRSEMNVSTLELGDSALYLCASSFNPPPGVDSPLHFGNGTRLTVT.

This chain uses TRBV2 with TRBJ2-7, with D perhaps assigned TRBD1 or TRBD2 (6 bases each). This CDR3 comprises 14 residues. Germline V gene data show CDR1 as SNHLY and CDR2 as FYNNEI. The V and J ends lost 7 bases and 7 bases respectively, with 20 bases between them. The chain's CDR3 is CASIMGSQGREQYF. CDR3 nucleotide sequence: TGTGCCAGCATCATGGGGAGTCAGGGGAGGGAGCAGTACTTC.

V is TRBV29-1 and J is TRBJ1-1, with TRBD1 matching over 8 bases. Germline loops: CDR1 SQVTM, CDR2 ANQGSEA. CDR3 length equals 12 residues. CDR3 in DNA: TGCTGCGCAGGGGGCGAAAACACTGAAGCTTTCTTT. It translates to CCAGGENTEAFF.

Only a few counts were recorded for this clone. The chain joins TRBV18 to TRBJ2-5; D ambiguous. In germline, CDR1 is KGHSH, CDR2 LQKENI. The CDR3 extends over 13 amino acids. Deletions cut 3 bases from V and 0 bases from J, with 5 bases between. CDR3 bases: TGTGCCAGCTCACCTACAAACCAAGAGACCCAGTACTTC. It specifies CASSPTNQETQYF.

This clone was seen just once. DNA of the CDR3: TGCAGCGTTGAAGTCAGCCGCAATCAGCCCCAGCATTTT. Translated: CSVEVSRNQPQHF. The J gene is TRBJ1-5, the V gene TRBV29-1; D gene ambiguous. This CDR3 has 13 residues. Trimming cost V 1 base and J 2 bases, with 6 bases left between them. The germline gives CDR1 SQVTM, CDR2 ANQGSEA.

The rearrangement joins TRBV6-5 to TRBJ2-2; D not resolved. V lost 4 bases and J 8 bases, leaving 8 bases between the germline ends. CDR1 and CDR2 (germline): MNHEY, SVGAGI. The CDR3 totals 12 residues. CDR3 loop: CASSSSGGELFF. CDR3 in DNA: TGTGCCAGCAGTTCCAGTGGTGGGGAGCTGTTTTTT.

This clone has only a few counts. V and J are TRBV28 and TRBJ1-6; D gene uncertain. Germline CDR1 is MDHEN and CDR2 is SYDVKM. Trimming shortened V by 2 bases and J by 11 bases, and 16 bases separated the two germline ends. The CDR3 is 15 amino acids. The CDR3 reads CASSLSSGNITPLHF. In DNA, the CDR3 is TGTGCCAGCAGTTTAAGTTCCGGGAATATTACACCCCTCCACTTT.

This clone was counted at least ten times. The CDR3 reads CASRRTSGDYGYTF. CDR3 in DNA: TGTGCCAGCAGAAGGACAAGCGGTGACTATGGCTACACCTTC. V and J are TRBV28 and TRBJ1-2, with a possible D match to TRBD1 (5 bases). Trimming removed 6 bases from V and 3 bases from J, with 14 bases in between. In germline, CDR1 is MDHEN, CDR2 SYDVKM. The CDR3 length is 14 residues.

The rearrangement uses TRBV5-1 and TRBJ2-5; D is perhaps TRBD2 (6 bases). This CDR3 comprises 15 residues. Per the germline V gene, CDR1 is SGHRS and CDR2 is YFSETQ. The ends were cut back, 0 bases at V and 4 bases at J, with 13 bases in the middle. In DNA, the CDR3 is TGCGCCAGCAGCTTGGTTGGGGGAGGAGGAGAGACCCAGTACTTC. Its translation: CASSLVGGGGETQYF.

This clone was counted between two and nine times. The chain carries TRBV29-1 and TRBJ2-3; perhaps TRBD2 as D (7 bases). This CDR3 is 13 amino acids long. The V end was cut by 6 bases, the J end by 2 bases, with 12 bases between. CDR1 is SQVTM, CDR2 ANQGSEA, per germline. CDR3 DNA: TGCAGCGTGCGGGGGCACTTCACAGATACGCAGTATTTT. Protein product: CSVRGHFTDTQYF.

The J gene is TRBJ2-5, the V gene TRBV6-5, with D perhaps TRBD2 (5 bases). The CDR3 is made up of 16 amino acids. V lost 0 bases and J 2 bases, leaving 13 bases between the germline ends. Germline V gene data show CDR1 as MNHEY and CDR2 as SVGAGI. This chain's CDR3 is CASSYSGITYQETQYF. CDR3 nucleotide sequence: TGTGCCAGCAGTTACTCCGGGATCACATATCAAGAGACCCAGTACTTC.

The chain combines TRBV18 with TRBJ2-7; D possibly matches TRBD1 or TRBD2 (5 bases each). CDR1 KGHSH and CDR2 LQKENI come from the germline V gene. The length of the CDR3 is 15 residues. Trimming removed 6 bases from V and 0 bases from J, with 15 bases in between. The CDR3 loop is CASSPTGAYSYEQYF. CDR3 bases: TGTGCCAGCTCCCCAACCGGGGCCTACTCCTACGAGCAGTACTTC.

The chain recombines TRBV29-1 with TRBJ2-3, with D maybe TRBD1 (5 bases). The length of the CDR3 is 15 residues. Germline V lookup: CDR1 SQVTM, CDR2 ANQGSEA. Trimming cost V 2 bases and J 0 bases, with 12 bases left between them. The CDR3 reads CSVEPATASTDTQYF. For the CDR3, the DNA is TGCAGCGTTGAACCCGCGACAGCTAGCACAGATACGCAGTATTTT.

The chain joins TRBV7-2 to TRBJ1-2; weak D call: TRBD1 (5 bases). The CDR3 loop spans 16 amino acids. Per germline, CDR1 SGHTA and CDR2 FQGNSA. Trimming pared 1 base from V and 8 bases from J, leaving 20 bases between. The CDR3 loop reads CASSLGRGTPLLGYTF. CDR3 in DNA: TGTGCCAGCAGCTTAGGGCGCGGGACCCCCCTTCTAGGCTACACCTTC.

J is TRBJ1-4 and V is TRBV15; unclear D gene. CDR3 length equals 14 residues. V gave up 8 bases and J gave up 4 bases, with 14 bases separating them. Germline V gene sequence: CDR1 LNHNV, CDR2 YYDKDF (reference sequence). The CDR3 is CATRSGRLNEKLFF. Here the CDR3 DNA reads TGTGCCACCCGATCCGGGAGACTTAATGAAAAACTGTTTTTT.

This chain joins TRBV7-2 and TRBJ2-7, with 8 bases fitting TRBD1. The J segment lost 3 bases and the V segment lost 3 bases, leaving 4 bases of the junction unmatched. The CDR3 spans 14 residues. Germline V gene sequence: CDR1 SGHTA, CDR2 FQGNSA. The CDR3 protein is CASSLGTGYYEQYF. The CDR3 region has the DNA TGTGCCAGCAGCTTGGGGACAGGCTACTACGAGCAGTACTTC.

The chain uses TRBV10-3 and TRBJ1-6; D may be TRBD1 (6 bases). CDR1 and CDR2 from the germline V gene are ENHRY and SYGVKD. CDR3 length: 15 amino acids. V lost 4 bases to trimming and J lost 7 bases, with 14 bases between them. CDR3 sequence: CAISGQQGWNSPLHF. CDR3 DNA: TGTGCCATCAGTGGGCAACAGGGCTGGAATTCACCCCTCCACTTT.

The chain joins TRBV6-5 to TRBJ2-3; D perhaps matches TRBD1 (6 bases). Germline-derived CDR1 and CDR2 are MNHEY and SVGAGI. Trimming pared 10 bases from V and 1 base from J, leaving 9 bases between. This CDR3 has 12 amino acids. CDR3 DNA: TGTGCCACCCGACAGGGCACAGATACGCAGTATTTT. This sequence encodes CATRQGTDTQYF.

The gene calls are TRBV2 and TRBJ2-4; 7 positions agree with TRBD1. J lost 6 bases, V lost 5 bases, and 10 bases had no gene match. The CDR3 is made up of 15 amino acids. Germline V CDR1 and CDR2: SNHLY, FYNNEI. The CDR3 here is CASSTTTGTVNIQYF. Here the CDR3 DNA reads TGTGCCAGCAGTACTACAACCGGGACAGTAAACATTCAGTACTTC.

The chain recombines TRBV2 with TRBJ1-4, with 7 bases identical to TRBD1. Germline CDR1 SNHLY, CDR2 FYNNEI. The J segment lost 8 bases and the V segment lost 1 base, leaving 7 bases of the junction unmatched. The CDR3 extends over 15 amino acids. The CDR3 region has the DNA TGTGCCAGCAGTGAAGGAGGGGGCGTTCAAGAAAAACTGTTTTTT. It codes for CASSEGGGVQEKLFF.

V and J are TRBV15 and TRBJ1-5; the D is unclear. Trimming pared 0 bases from V and 0 bases from J, leaving 9 bases between. CDR1 is LNHNV and CDR2 is YYDKDF in the germline V gene (reference sequence). The CDR3 has 16 amino acids. This chain's CDR3 is CATSRDRAVSNQPQHF. The DNA for the CDR3 is TGTGCCACCAGCAGAGATCGAGCAGTTAGCAATCAGCCCCAGCATTTT. The full variable domain, in which reference TRBV15 and TRBJ1-5 provide the parts outside the CDR3, is DAMVIQNPRYQVTQFGKPVTLSCSQTLNHNVMYWYQQKSSQAPKLLFHYYDKDFNNEADTPDNFQSRRPNTSFCFLDIRSPGLGDTAMYLCATSRDRAVSNQPQHFGDGTRLSIL.

The chain combines TRBV5-1 with TRBJ2-3; possibly TRBD2 for D (6 bases). Germline V gene data show CDR1 as SGHRS and CDR2 as YFSETQ. The germline V and J ends were trimmed by 5 bases and 5 bases, with 6 bases remaining between them. This CDR3 has 11 residues. CDR3 sequence (DNA): TGCGCCAGCAGGGAGGGAGATACGCAGTATTTT. This sequence encodes CASREGDTQYF.

This sequence joins TRBV29-1 and TRBJ2-7; unclear D gene. Trimming took 0 bases from V and 4 from J, leaving 10 bases between them. CDR3 length: 13 amino acids. CDR1 and CDR2 from the germline V gene are SQVTM and ANQGSEA. The CDR3 sequence: CSVEDRHSYEQYF. The CDR3, as DNA: TGCAGCGTTGAAGATCGGCACTCGTACGAGCAGTACTTC.

The chain joins TRBV15 to TRBJ2-7; the D is unclear. With 0 bases removed from V and 6 bases from J, the gap between germline ends came to 15 bases. The CDR3 runs to 15 residues. Looked up from germline, CDR1 is LNHNV and CDR2 is YYDKDF (reference sequence). The CDR3 sequence: CATSRDRTASGEQYF. CDR3 coding DNA: TGTGCCACCAGCAGAGATAGAACAGCCTCGGGCGAGCAGTACTTC.

The J gene is TRBJ2-7, the V gene TRBV29-1, with TRBD1 as a possible D gene (6 bases). V dropped 4 bases and J dropped 2 bases, with 15 bases sitting between them. The CDR3 covers 14 residues. The germline gives CDR1 SQVTM, CDR2 ANQGSEA. This CDR3 is CSVAARGYPYEQYF. The CDR3 DNA follows: TGCAGCGTTGCTGCCAGGGGTTATCCCTACGAGCAGTACTTC.

In this sample, this clone turned up a few times. The V and J genes are TRBV5-1 and TRBJ1-2; D is unresolved. Germline-derived CDR1 and CDR2 are SGHRS and YFSETQ. V was pared by 0 bases and J by 8 bases, with 17 bases between. CDR3 size: 15 residues. The CDR3 here is CASSLDTDGASGYTF. The DNA for the CDR3 is TGCGCCAGCAGCTTGGATACGGATGGTGCCTCCGGCTACACCTTC. The full variable domain, with the rest looked up from reference TRBV5-1 and TRBJ1-2, is KAGVTQTPRYLIKTRGQQVTLSCSPISGHRSVSWYQQTPGQGLQFLFEYFSETQRNKGNFPGRFSGRQFSNSRSEMNVSTLELGDSALYLCASSLDTDGASGYTFGSGTRLTVV.

The CDR3 region has the DNA TGTGCCAGCAGCCCCCGGGGGGGAGGCAATCAGCCCCAGCATTTT. Translating gives CASSPRGGGNQPQHF. The V gene is TRBV7-9, the J gene TRBJ1-5, with D possibly matching TRBD1 (5 bases). Germline assignment: CDR1 SEHNR and CDR2 FQNEAQ (reference sequence). The CDR3 consists of 15 residues. The ends were cut back, 5 bases at V and 2 bases at J, with 13 bases in the middle.